The 6 T cell receptor beta chains below were found in one sample sequenced in a study of cytomegalovirus exposure and HLA in healthy donors. The PCR ran on 60 Vbeta and 13 Jbeta primers. Only in-frame clones appear in the TCRdb table, and some are missing; sequencing was by immunoSEQ multiplex PCR. This sample has 100,000 or so clones, with 60% to 80% found just once. Specimen: PBMCs. These receptors originate from a middle-aged woman in good health and CMV-seropositive.

As regards this clone: Other DNA variants within this sample encode the same CDR3. The chain combines TRBV6-5 with TRBJ2-7; D is ambiguous. This CDR3 has 15 amino acids. Germline-derived CDR1 and CDR2 are MNHEY and SVGAGI. The ends were cut back, 1 base at V and 0 bases at J, with 10 bases in the middle. DNA for the CDR3: TGTGCCAGCAGTTACTATGGCGGTAGCTCCTACGAGCAGTACTTC. Encoded protein: CASSYYGGSSYEQYF.

This chain joins TRBV28 and TRBJ2-7; D remains ambiguous. Germline V gives CDR1 MDHEN, CDR2 SYDVKM. This CDR3 is built from 14 residues. Deletions cut 10 bases from V and 2 bases from J, with 18 bases between. The CDR3, as DNA: TGTGCCATCAGAACCCCCCGGGTCCCCTACGAGCAGTACTTC. Encoded protein: CAIRTPRVPYEQYF.

The chain recombines TRBV15 with TRBJ1-4, with 7 bases aligning to TRBD1. Germline values: CDR1 LNHNV, CDR2 YYDKDF (reference sequence). The CDR3 is made up of 17 amino acids. Trimming took 4 bases from V and 0 from J; bases not matched to a gene: 8. The DNA of the CDR3 is TGTGCCACCAGCACCCCTGACAGGGAGGCAACTAATGAAAAACTGTTTTTT. Protein sequence: CATSTPDREATNEKLFF.

This rearrangement joins TRBV6-4 to TRBJ2-1; 10 nucleotides agree with TRBD2. V lost 0 bases, J lost 4 bases, and 0 bases stayed unmatched. In germline, CDR1 is MRHNA, CDR2 SNTAGT. This CDR3 has 15 residues. Here the CDR3 DNA reads TGTGCCAGCAGTGACTCAGCGGGAGGGTACAATGAGCAGTTCTTC. This sequence encodes CASSDSAGGYNEQFF.

The chain links TRBV5-1 to TRBJ2-1; D might be TRBD2 (6 bases). V was clipped by 1 base and J by 9 bases, with 14 bases between them. Germline CDR1 reads SGHRS; CDR2 reads YFSETQ. This CDR3 has 14 amino acids. The CDR3 DNA follows: TGCGCCAGCAGCTTGATGACTAGTCGCACTGAGCAGTTCTTC. This encodes CASSLMTSRTEQFF.

CDR3 bases: TGTGCCAGCAGCACGTGGCCCGGAGTTTGGGGCTACACCTTC. Its protein product is CASSTWPGVWGYTF. V and J are TRBV21-1 and TRBJ1-2. TRBV21-1 is an annotated pseudogene. There are 14 residues in the CDR3.